This T cell receptor beta chain came from a study of T-cell reconstitution after alpha-beta-depleted transplantation in children (dated by TCRdb to the mid-2010s). In terms of the full investigation: Using TCR repertoire profiling, the study followed T-cell immune reconstitution in a quantitative way in children after TCRalphabeta/CD19-depleted allogeneic hematopoietic cell transplantation.

What the authors observed across the whole study: Hyperexpanded clone frequencies declined over subsequent months; after one year, T-cell counts and TCRbeta diversity were mostly attributed to newly produced T cells. In some patients, the high TCRbeta diversity seen at day 60 was put down to recipient T cells and intrathymic progenitors that had survived conditioning. Apparently early alphabetaT-cell count recovery about two months after transplant reportedly relied on only several hundred rapidly expanded clones derived from non-depleted graft cells.

The treatment or condition label, read with the paper, signifies: allogeneic hematopoietic cell transplantation with graft depleted of TCRalphabeta T cells and CD19 B cells. The children who served as transplant recipients had been given grafts of TCRalphabeta/CD19-depleted allogeneic hematopoietic cells. With respect to this clonotype: The antigen it binds to is not known. Base quality data are lacking; no much larger clone is found one base away.

Receptor amplification or capture employed PCR. Sequenced using an Illumina HiSeq 2500. TCR libraries were prepared with molecular barcoding, using unique molecular identifiers to normalize TCRbeta repertoire quantification. TCRdb reran the public reads through fastp at Q25 and MiXCR, keeping productive beta chains. Rows merge per CDR3 protein into single entries with the most common DNA and genes. Recorded for this sample are a few hundred thousand distinct CDR3 sequences; 10% to 15% of them occurred a single time. 2.2% of the sample is in the top ten clones. The sample here was PBMCs, mostly from graft donor cells, taken 360 days after TCRalphabeta/CD19-depleted stem cell transplant. This TCR was sampled from a male patient younger than 18 who had a stem cell transplant for acute myeloid leukemia, so the T cells may come from the graft donor.

The CDR3 here reads CASSHWGRESSYNEQFF. The DNA is as follows: TGTGCCAGCTCCCATTGGGGGCGGGAGAGCTCCTACAATGAGCAGTTCTTC. Recombination linked TRBV18 to TRBJ2-1; TRBD2 is possibly the D segment (7 matching bases). Between the V and J ends, shortened by 6 bases and 0 bases respectively, the junction contains 18 bases. The CDR3, from cysteine to phenylalanine, totals 17 residues. Just CDR3 DNA is preserved here, 51 bases in frame from base 1. The germline V gene gives CDR1 as KGHSH and CDR2 as LQKENI.